The 2 T cell receptor beta chains listed next were all sequenced from one sample in a study of beta chain features in type 1 diabetes. These receptors have no known antigen. Every bit of the isolated RNA underwent reverse transcription, so sequencing read expressed TCRB transcripts. Only in-frame clones appear in the TCRdb table, and some are missing; sequencing was by immunoSEQ multiplex PCR. The sample contains about 300,000 clones, approximately 13% of which appear only once. Study results and caveats: Shortening of TCRB CDR3s, moderate but significant, appeared in all four CD4+ subsets of Type 1 diabetes patients.

Sequencing was carried out using naive CD4+ T cells from blood. The receptors were gathered from a woman in her late teens or twenties with type 1 diabetes.

This clone occurred a few times. The V and J genes are TRBV5-1 and TRBJ2-3; D call uncertain. Trimming took 0 bases from V and 0 from J, leaving 5 bases between them. There are 14 residues in the CDR3. Looked up from germline, CDR1 is SGHRS and CDR2 is YFSETQ. The CDR3: CASSLVPSTDTQYF. The CDR3 DNA is TGCGCCAGCAGCTTGGTTCCTAGCACAGATACGCAGTATTTT.

The genes are TRBV6-4 and TRBJ2-7; maybe TRBD2 (5 bases). The germline CDR1 and CDR2 sequences are MRHNA and SNTAGT. CDR3 length: 13 amino acids. Trimming left V 6 bases short and J 4 bases short, with 13 bases between. For the CDR3, the DNA is TGTGCCAGCAGACGCCCCGAGCGGTACGAGCAGTACGTC. Protein: CASRRPERYEQYV.